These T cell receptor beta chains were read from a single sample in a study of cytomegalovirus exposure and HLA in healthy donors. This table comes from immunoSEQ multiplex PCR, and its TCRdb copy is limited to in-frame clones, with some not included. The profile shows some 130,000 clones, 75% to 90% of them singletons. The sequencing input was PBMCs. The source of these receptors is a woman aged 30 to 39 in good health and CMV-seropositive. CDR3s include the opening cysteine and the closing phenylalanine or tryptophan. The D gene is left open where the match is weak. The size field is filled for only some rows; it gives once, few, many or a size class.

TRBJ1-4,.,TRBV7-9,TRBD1,TGTGCCAGCAGCAGACGGGCCGGGACAGCCCTTTCAACTAATGAAAAACTGTTTTTT,CASSRRAGTALSTNEKLFF
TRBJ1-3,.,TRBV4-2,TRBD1,TGTGCCAGCAGCCAAGTTATGACAGGGGGTGGACTAAACACCATATATTTT,CASSQVMTGGGLNTIYF
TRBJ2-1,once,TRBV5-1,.,TGCGCCAGCAGCTTGAGGGACAACTATGAGCAGTTCTTC,CASSLRDNYEQFF
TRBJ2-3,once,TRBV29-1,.,TGCAGCGTAGAGGTTGGGAGCAGCACAGATACGCAGTATTTT,CSVEVGSSTDTQYF
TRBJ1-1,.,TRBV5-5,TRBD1,TGTGCCAGCAGCTTCGACAGGGGCGAATACTTGAACACTGAAGCTTTCTTT,CASSFDRGEYLNTEAFF
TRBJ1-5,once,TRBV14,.,TGTGCCAGCAGCCAACAGGGCGATTTGCCCCAGCATTTT,CASSQQGDLPQHF
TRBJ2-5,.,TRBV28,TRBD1,TGTGCCAGCAGTCTCCGACTGACAGGGGCAGCAGAGACCCAGTACTTC,CASSLRLTGAAETQYF
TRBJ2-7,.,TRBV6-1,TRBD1,TGTGCCAGCAGGAAGGGACAGGGAATTTCCTACGAGCAGTACTTC,CASRKGQGISYEQYF
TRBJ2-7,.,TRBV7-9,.,TGTGCCAGCAGCCAGGTTGGCGAGCAGTACTTC,CASSQVGEQYF
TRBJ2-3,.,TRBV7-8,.,TGTGCCAGCAGCCCCCAGACAGGAACTAGCACAGATACGCAGTATTTT,CASSPQTGTSTDTQYF
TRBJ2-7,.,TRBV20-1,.,TGCAGTGCTCAACCCTACTACGAGCAGTACTTC,CSAQPYYEQYF
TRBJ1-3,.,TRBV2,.,TGTGCCAGCAGAGCAACAGGGTTCTCTGGAAACACCATATATTTT,CASRATGFSGNTIYF
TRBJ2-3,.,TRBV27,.,TGTGCCAGCGGACGCGGGGAGAGCACAGATACGCAGTATTTT,CASGRGESTDTQYF
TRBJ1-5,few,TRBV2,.,TGTGCCTTCCGGGACTCCTCCAATCAGCCCCAGCATTTT,CAFRDSSNQPQHF
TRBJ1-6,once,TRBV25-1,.,TGTGCCAGCAGTGAGAGGGGGTTGAATTCACCCCTCCACTTT,CASSERGLNSPLHF
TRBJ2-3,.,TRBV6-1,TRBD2,TGTGCCAGCAGTGGACTAGCGGGAGGCACAGATACGCAGTATTTT,CASSGLAGGTDTQYF
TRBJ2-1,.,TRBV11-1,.,TGTGCCAGCAGCTTTCAGGGGGGCTCCTACAATGAGCAGTTCTTC,CASSFQGGSYNEQFF
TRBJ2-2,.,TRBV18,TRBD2,TGTGCCAGCTCACCACCCGGGACTAGCGGTTCCACCGGGGAGCTGTTTTTT,CASSPPGTSGSTGELFF
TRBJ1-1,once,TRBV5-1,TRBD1,TGCGCCAGCAGCTGGGACAGCACTGAAGCTTTCTTT,CASSWDSTEAFF
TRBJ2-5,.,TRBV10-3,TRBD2,TGTGCCATCAGTGACCCTAGCGGGGGACCCCGGGAGACCCAGTACTTC,CAISDPSGGPRETQYF
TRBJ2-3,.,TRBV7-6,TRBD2,TGTGCCAGCAGCTTAACTAGCGGGAGATCGCGGACAGATACGCAGTATTTT,CASSLTSGRSRTDTQYF
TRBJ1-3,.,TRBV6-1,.,TGTGCCAGCACATACACTAACCAAGGAAACACCATATATTTT,CASTYTNQGNTIYF
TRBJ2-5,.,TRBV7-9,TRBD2,TGTGCCAGCAGCCTCCGGGGTAGATTAGCGGGAGAAGAGACCCAGTACTTC,CASSLRGRLAGEETQYF
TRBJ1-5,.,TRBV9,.,TGTGCCAGCAGCGTGGCAGCCGCTCTAGGGCCCCAGCATTTT,CASSVAAALGPQHF
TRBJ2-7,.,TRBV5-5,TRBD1,TGTGCCAGCAGCTTTCGGGCGGACAGGAAATACGAGCAGTACTTC,CASSFRADRKYEQYF
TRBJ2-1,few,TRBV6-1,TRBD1,TGTGCCAGCAGTGAAGGGACAGGGGGCTACAATGAGCAGTTCTTC,CASSEGTGGYNEQFF
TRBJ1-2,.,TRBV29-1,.,TGCAGCGTTGGTTCCTCGGTAGGCTACACCTTC,CSVGSSVGYTF
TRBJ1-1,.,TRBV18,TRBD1,TGTGCCAGCTCAATACAGGACAGGGTGGGGACTGAAGCTTTCTTT,CASSIQDRVGTEAFF
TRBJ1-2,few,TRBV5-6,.,TGTGCCAGCAGCTTAGGGGTTGGCTATGGCTACACCTTC,CASSLGVGYGYTF
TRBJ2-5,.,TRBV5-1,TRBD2,TGCGCCAGCAGCTTGGTCCTAGCGGGGGAAGAGACCCAGTACTTC,CASSLVLAGEETQYF
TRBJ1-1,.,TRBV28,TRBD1,TGTGCCAGCAGTTTCCCTCCGGGACAGGGGCACGGCACTGAAGCTTTCTTT,CASSFPPGQGHGTEAFF
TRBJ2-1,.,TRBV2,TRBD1,TGTGCCAGCAGTGAGGCCACTCCGGACAGGGGACAGGGTGAGCAGTTCTTC,CASSEATPDRGQGEQFF
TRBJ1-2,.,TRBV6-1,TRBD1,TGTGCCAGCAGATCCCCCGGGACAGGGTTCTATGGCTACACCTTC,CASRSPGTGFYGYTF
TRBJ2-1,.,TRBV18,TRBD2,TGTGCCAGCTCACCAGGGGTTAGCGGGATATTCTCCTACAATGAGCAGTTCTTC,CASSPGVSGIFSYNEQFF
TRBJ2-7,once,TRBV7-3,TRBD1,TGTGCCAGCAGCTTAAAGGGACAGGGCTCCGAGCAGTACTTC,CASSLKGQGSEQYF
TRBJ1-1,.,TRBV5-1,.,TGCGCCAGCAGCTTGGAAGCCCAAAACACTGAAGCTTTCTTT,CASSLEAQNTEAFF
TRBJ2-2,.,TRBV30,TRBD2,TGTGCCTGGACCCAGCATAGCGGGGCGAACACCGGGGAGCTGTTTTTT,CAWTQHSGANTGELFF
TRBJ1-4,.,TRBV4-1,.,TGCGCCAGCAGCTCTCACAGGTCACAGGAAAAACTGTTTTTT,CASSSHRSQEKLFF
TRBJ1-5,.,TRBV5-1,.,TGCGCCACCCCGCGGAGGGCCTGCAATCAGCCCCAGCATTTT,CATPRRACNQPQHF
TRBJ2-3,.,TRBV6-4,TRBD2,TGTGCCAGCAGTAAGACTAGCTCTGCGACAGATACGCAGTATTTT,CASSKTSSATDTQYF
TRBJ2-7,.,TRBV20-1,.,TGCAGTGCTCCTGGCCCCGAGCAGTACTTC,CSAPGPEQYF
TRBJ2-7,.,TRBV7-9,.,TGTGCCAGCAGCTTCGGGTCCTACGAGCAGTACTTC,CASSFGSYEQYF